The text below deals with one TCR beta chain. Which antigen it targets is not known. No much larger clone is present one base from it, and per-base qualities are unavailable. Donors were roughly 40 systemically healthy Caucasian individuals from Russia aged roughly 6 to 90 years. Each donor gave 8 to 10 milliliters of peripheral blood, drawn into EDTA-treated Vacutainer tubes. Ficoll-Paque density-gradient centrifugation was used to isolate PBMCs, with at least 6.5 million per sample. Trizol reagent was used to extract total RNA from the PBMCs, yielding at least 5.5 micrograms per sample. For every donor, an aliquot of PBMCs went through flow cytometry to measure the percentages of naive CD45RAhigh/CD27high T cells. The entry originates in a study of blood T cells in healthy people across ages (dated by TCRdb to 2014 to 2015). Looking at the study overall: Template switching captured roughly one uniquely barcoded TCR beta cDNA molecule per two T cells in model experiments. Using deep sequencing normalized with unique cDNA molecular identifiers, the study measured how TCR beta repertoire diversity changes with age. The donors were split into four age groups: young (average 16 years), middle-aged (39), aged (about 56) and long-lived (more than 80). To avoid experimental bias, donors of different ages were distributed randomly across sequencing lanes. The study analyzed two additional independent replicas of 1 million unique cDNA reads from the same blood draw for two donors, one aged 18 to 29 and one aged 80 or older. What the authors observed across the whole study: Observed TCR beta diversity per million T cells fell roughly linearly with age, and a significant reduction was already apparent by age around 40. The CMV infection status of donors was not known, potentially confounding age-related changes in expanded clonotypes. Total diversity estimates from one million sequenced T cells were considered lower bounds and underestimates. There was a strong correlation between observed TCR beta diversity and the percentage of naive T cells measured by flow cytometry. Since profiling was done on bulk unsorted PBMCs, naive and antigen-experienced compartments could not be conclusively compared. Compared with the aged group, the long-lived group had more naive CD4+ T cells, fewer expanded clones and increased TCR diversity, suggesting age selection.

V lost 4 bases and J lost 3 bases, and the count of bases not matched to a germline gene is 9. According to the germline V gene, CDR1 reads SGHRS and CDR2 reads YFSETQ. Spanning cysteine to phenylalanine, the CDR3 consists of 16 amino acids. Just CDR3 DNA is preserved here, 48 bases in frame from base 1. Libraries were built with 5' RACE. For sequencing, an Illumina HiSeq 2500 was employed. The second PCR ran for about 7 to 11 cycles and used a J-beta primer mix along with a sample-barcoded 5' primer. Each TCR beta cDNA molecule received a unique molecular identifier from a template-switch 5' adaptor carrying 12 random nucleotides. At least 2.5 million CDR3-containing paired-end reads were obtained from each sample. All of the RNA was converted into first-strand cDNA using the Mint cDNA synthesis kit, with a TRBC-specific oligonucleotide serving as the primer. Following uracil-DNA glycosylase treatment, all cDNA underwent a first 18-cycle PCR with the universal primers M1SS and BC2_uni_R. In the authors' own workflow: Each sample was normalized by randomly selecting 1 million high-quality reads, each carrying a distinct molecular identifier. Reads sharing molecular identifiers were discarded rather than binned into consensus sequences. MiTCR, with a Q25 quality threshold and the strictest error-elimination algorithm, was used for CDR3 identification, clonotype clustering and error correction. A nonparametric unseen species model using Euler transformation provided a lower-bound estimate of total TCR beta diversity. TCRdb applied fastp at Q25 and MiXCR to the public reads, then kept only in-frame beta chains. Entries that share a CDR3 protein sequence are merged under the most common genes and DNA. TCRdb assigned the V and J calls; the authors' analysis was not used. For this sample the table gives fewer than 900,000 distinct CDR3 sequences, of which roughly 45% were detected only once. The ten largest account for approximately 22% of the sample.

Rearrangement joined TRBV5-1 to TRBJ1-2; 10 middle bases align to TRBD1. Sequencing used blood. The source is a woman aged 55-75 years in good health. The CDR3: CASSPKWDRGDYGYTF. The base sequence is TGCGCCAGCAGCCCCAAGTGGGACAGGGGAGACTATGGCTACACCTTC.